This TCR beta chain appears in the sequencing data of a study of blood T cell repertoires in COVID-19. Study overall: Both acute and convalescent COVID-19 samples were obtained from the United States, Italy and Spain. The analysed material was cDNA or gDNA that came from T cells, B-cell-depleted T cells, or PBMCs.

Methods used by the authors: Scientists estimated how many nucleated cells there were by amplifying reference gene primers. Clones were sequenced by immunoSEQ multiplex PCR, and TCRdb holds only the in-frame ones, with some missing. V and J calls and clone size are copied from that table; D and trimming were computed from the DNA. Of some 25,000 clones in the sample, about 91% were seen once. This CDR3 has 15 amino acids. Germline CDR1 reads LGHDT; CDR2 reads YNNKEL (reference sequence). With 4 bases clipped from V and 0 bases from J, the junction kept 3 bases outside the gene matches. The rearrangement uses TRBV3-1 (or the pseudogene TRBV3-2) and TRBJ2-7; 10 nucleotides match TRBD2. The receptor was isolated from a man aged 65 to 79 with active COVID-19. Sequencing was performed on peripheral blood. The DNA for the CDR3 is TGTGCCAGCAGCCTTAGCGGGGGGATCTCCTACGAGCAGTACTTC. As protein: CASSLSGGISYEQYF.